This note documents a single T cell receptor (beta chain) sequence. CDR1 is SGHDN and CDR2 is FVKESK in the germline V gene. The CDR3 spans 13 residues. With 3 bases clipped from V and 13 bases from J, the junction kept 9 bases outside the gene matches. This record comes from a study of shared clonotypes between healthy human individuals. Evenly divided among several immunoSEQ plates was the genomic DNA of each subset. Clones were read by immunoSEQ multiplex PCR, and TCRdb kept only the in-frame ones, dropping some. This sample has under 2,000,000 clones, with around 96% found just once. CD45RO-negative cells were positively selected for CCR7, leaving out terminally differentiated effector memory CD45RA+ cells.

The specimen sequenced was naive CD8+ T cells sorted from blood. V gene TRBV14 combines with J gene TRBJ2-1; 7 positions match TRBD2. The sequence came from a man younger than 35 in good health. The CDR3 is CASSQVQLAPQFF. CDR3 bases: TGTGCCAGCAGCCAGGTCCAACTAGCGCCCCAGTTCTTC.